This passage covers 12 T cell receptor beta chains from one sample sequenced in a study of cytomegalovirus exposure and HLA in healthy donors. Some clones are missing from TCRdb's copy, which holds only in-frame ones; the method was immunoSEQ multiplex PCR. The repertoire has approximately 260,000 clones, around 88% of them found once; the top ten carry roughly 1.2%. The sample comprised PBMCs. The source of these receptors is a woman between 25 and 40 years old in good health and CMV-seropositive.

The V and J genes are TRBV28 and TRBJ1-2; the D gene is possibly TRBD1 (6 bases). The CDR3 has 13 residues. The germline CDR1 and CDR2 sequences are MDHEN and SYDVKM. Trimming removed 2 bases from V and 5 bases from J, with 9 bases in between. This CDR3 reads CASSLTTGYGYTF. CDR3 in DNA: TGTGCCAGCAGTTTAACCACAGGGTATGGCTACACCTTC.

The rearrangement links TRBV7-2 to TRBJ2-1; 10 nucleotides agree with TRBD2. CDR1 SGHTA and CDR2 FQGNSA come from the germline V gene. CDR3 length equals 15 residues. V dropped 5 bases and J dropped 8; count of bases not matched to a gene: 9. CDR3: CASSPSGSDLYEQFF. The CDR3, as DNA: TGTGCCAGCAGCCCTAGCGGGAGTGACTTATATGAGCAGTTCTTC.

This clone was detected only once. The CDR3 sequence is CSVDSGTGELFF. The CDR3 nucleotides are TGCAGCGTTGACTCGGGAACCGGGGAGCTGTTTTTT. The J gene is TRBJ2-2, the V gene TRBV29-1, with a possible D match to TRBD2 (5 bases). The germline CDR1 and CDR2 sequences are SQVTM and ANQGSEA. The CDR3 contains 12 residues. V was cut by 3 bases and J by 5 bases, with 7 bases left in between.

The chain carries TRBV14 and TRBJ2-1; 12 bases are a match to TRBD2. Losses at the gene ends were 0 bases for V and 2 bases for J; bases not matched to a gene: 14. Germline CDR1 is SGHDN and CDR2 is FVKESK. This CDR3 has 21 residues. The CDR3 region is CASSQDPWLAGGSWTYNEQFF. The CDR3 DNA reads TGTGCCAGCAGCCAAGATCCGTGGCTAGCGGGAGGGTCTTGGACCTACAATGAGCAGTTCTTC.

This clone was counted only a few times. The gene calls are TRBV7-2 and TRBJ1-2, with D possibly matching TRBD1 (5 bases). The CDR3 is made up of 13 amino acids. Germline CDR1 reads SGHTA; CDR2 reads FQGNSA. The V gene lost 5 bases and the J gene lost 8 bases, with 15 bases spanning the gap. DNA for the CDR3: TGTGCCAGCAGCCGGATGGAGGGGCAGGGCTACACCTTC. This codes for CASSRMEGQGYTF.

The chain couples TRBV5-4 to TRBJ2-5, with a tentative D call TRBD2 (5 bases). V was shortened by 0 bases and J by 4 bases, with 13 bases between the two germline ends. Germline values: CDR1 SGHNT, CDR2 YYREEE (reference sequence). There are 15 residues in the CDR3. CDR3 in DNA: TGTGCCAGCAGCTTGGAGGAGCGGTCGGGAGAGACCCAGTACTTC. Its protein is CASSLEERSGETQYF. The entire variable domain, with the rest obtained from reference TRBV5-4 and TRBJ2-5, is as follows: ETGVTQSPTHLIKTRGQQVTLRCSSQSGHNTVSWYQQALGQGPQFIFQYYREEENGRGNFPPRFSGLQFPNYSSELNVNALELDDSALYLCASSLEERSGETQYFGPGTRLLVL.

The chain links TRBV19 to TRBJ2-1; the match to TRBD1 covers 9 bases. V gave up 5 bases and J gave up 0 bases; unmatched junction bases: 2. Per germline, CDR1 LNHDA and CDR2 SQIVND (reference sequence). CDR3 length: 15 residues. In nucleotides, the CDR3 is TGTGCCAGTAGTGCGGACAGGGGCTCCTACAATGAGCAGTTCTTC. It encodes CASSADRGSYNEQFF.

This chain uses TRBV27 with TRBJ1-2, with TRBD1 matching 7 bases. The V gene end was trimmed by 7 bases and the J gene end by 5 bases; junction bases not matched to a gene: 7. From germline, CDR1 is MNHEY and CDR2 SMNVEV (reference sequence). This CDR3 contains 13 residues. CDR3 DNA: TGTGCCAGCACCCCGGGACAGCCTTATGGCTACACCTTC. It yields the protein CASTPGQPYGYTF.

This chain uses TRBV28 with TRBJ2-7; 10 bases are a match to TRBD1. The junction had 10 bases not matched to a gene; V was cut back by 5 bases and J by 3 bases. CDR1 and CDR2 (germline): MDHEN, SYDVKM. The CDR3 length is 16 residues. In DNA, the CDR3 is TGTGCCAGCAGTCCCAGCCCGGGACAGGGGAACTACGAGCAGTACTTC. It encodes CASSPSPGQGNYEQYF. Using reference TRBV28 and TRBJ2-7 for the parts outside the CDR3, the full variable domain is DVKVTQSSRYLVKRTGEKVFLECVQDMDHENMFWYRQDPGLGLRLIYFSYDVKMKEKGDIPEGYSVSREKKERFSLILESASTNQTSMYLCASSPSPGQGNYEQYFGPGTRLTVT.

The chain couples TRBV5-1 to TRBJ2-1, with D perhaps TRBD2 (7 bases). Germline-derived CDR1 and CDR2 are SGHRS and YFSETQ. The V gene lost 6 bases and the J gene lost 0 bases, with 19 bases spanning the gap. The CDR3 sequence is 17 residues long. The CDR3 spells CASTLGGGPSSYNEQFF. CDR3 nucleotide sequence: TGCGCCAGCACCCTGGGGGGGGGCCCCAGCTCCTACAATGAGCAGTTCTTC.

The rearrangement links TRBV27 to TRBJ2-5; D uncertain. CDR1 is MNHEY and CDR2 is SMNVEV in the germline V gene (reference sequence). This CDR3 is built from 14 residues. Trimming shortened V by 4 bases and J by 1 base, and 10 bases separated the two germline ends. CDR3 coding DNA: TGTGCCAGCAGTTCGTCAGAATTCCAAGAGACCCAGTACTTC. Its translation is CASSSSEFQETQYF.

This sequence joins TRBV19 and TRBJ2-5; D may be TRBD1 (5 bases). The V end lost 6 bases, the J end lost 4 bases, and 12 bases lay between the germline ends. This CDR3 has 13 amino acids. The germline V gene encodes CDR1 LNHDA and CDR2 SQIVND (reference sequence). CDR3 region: CASSPQGGETQYF. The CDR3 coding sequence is TGTGCCAGTAGCCCCCAGGGTGGAGAGACCCAGTACTTC.